These T cell receptor beta chains were read from a single sample in a study of T cell responses to AZD1222 COVID-19 vaccine. Assay used: immunoSEQ multiplex PCR; TCRdb lists only in-frame clones, some missing. The profile covers approximately 140,000 clones, with 85% to 95% appearing a single time and 1.3% taken by the ten largest. The sample consisted of peripheral blood, taken on day 0 of AZD1222 vaccination. The source is an adult in good health. Both conserved end residues are trimmed from each CDR3. The order of the fields is J gene, V gene, CDR3 protein.

TRBJ1-3,TRBV7-6,ASSLALRDSGNTIY
TRBJ2-4,TRBV4-2,ASSQDGGGMAKNIQY
TRBJ1-4,TRBV7-2,ASSLGRDRVEKLF
TRBJ1-2,TRBV19,ASSIQPLSVAGYT
TRBJ1-1,TRBV2,ASSQATVNTEAF
TRBJ1-1,TRBV12-3/TRBV12-4,ASSLQDRGMSF
TRBJ1-1,TRBV18,ASSPSTGLNTEAF
TRBJ1-1,TRBV5-1,ASASGDREIERMNTEAF
TRBJ1-1,TRBV7-9,ATDSGTMADTEAF
TRBJ1-2,TRBV27,ASSLTANYGYT
TRBJ1-1,TRBV11-3,ASSLDQNTEAF
TRBJ1-2,TRBV6-5,ASSFRTGFEDYGYT
TRBJ2-5,TRBV19,ASSMVGHIQETQY
TRBJ1-2,TRBV19,ASSIGGGYT
TRBJ2-1,TRBV11-3,ASSLEEGYNEQF
TRBJ2-2,TRBV18,ASSPRSGSGELF
TRBJ1-6,TRBV27,ASSLSGNNSPLH
TRBJ2-5,TRBV28,ASTYRGLETQY
TRBJ1-1,TRBV10-3,AIGQNQNTEAF
TRBJ1-2,TRBV19,ASTADRRYGYT
TRBJ2-2,TRBV5-5,ASSLVTSGELF
TRBJ1-2,TRBV6-2/TRBV6-3,ASSPGQNYGYT
TRBJ2-1,TRBV6-5,ASSYSTSYEQF
TRBJ2-5,TRBV6-5,ASSFGGMLETQY
TRBJ1-1,TRBV19,ASSQSTGGNTEAF
TRBJ2-5,TRBV18,ASSPRGLETQY
TRBJ1-2,TRBV28,ASSRGRGKT
TRBJ1-1,TRBV13,ASSFNRGSTEAF
TRBJ2-1,TRBV3-1/TRBV3-2,ASSHTGGPRSEEQF
TRBJ1-4,TRBV30,AWSPGAGTNEKLF
TRBJ1-6,TRBV6-5,ASSSVEARDSPLH
TRBJ1-5,TRBV19,ASSSGTGGHQPQH
TRBJ1-2,TRBV24-1,ATSDFGRAQGYT
TRBJ2-1,TRBV5-1,ASSPWTSVSYNEQF
TRBJ2-1,TRBV6-5,ASSSGRDYNEQF
TRBJ2-5,TRBV28,ASSLGTGKTQY
TRBJ2-3,TRBV6-5,ASRGRGADTQY
TRBJ2-5,TRBV13,ASSLFGEREETQY
TRBJ2-5,TRBV19,ASSWMTGGQETQY
TRBJ2-5,TRBV24-1,ATSDPTEGETQY
TRBJ1-5,TRBV28,ASRTGGQPQH
TRBJ2-1,TRBV11-3,AGSLAGGFPWSYNEQF
TRBJ2-1,TRBV4-2,ASSQDSIGSYNEQF
TRBJ1-1,TRBV14,ASSFTTREAF
TRBJ2-2,TRBV5-4,ASSFSRGTGELF
TRBJ2-1,TRBV7-3,ASSSPGTGGLNEQF
TRBJ1-4,TRBV12-5,ASGPDGYNEKLF